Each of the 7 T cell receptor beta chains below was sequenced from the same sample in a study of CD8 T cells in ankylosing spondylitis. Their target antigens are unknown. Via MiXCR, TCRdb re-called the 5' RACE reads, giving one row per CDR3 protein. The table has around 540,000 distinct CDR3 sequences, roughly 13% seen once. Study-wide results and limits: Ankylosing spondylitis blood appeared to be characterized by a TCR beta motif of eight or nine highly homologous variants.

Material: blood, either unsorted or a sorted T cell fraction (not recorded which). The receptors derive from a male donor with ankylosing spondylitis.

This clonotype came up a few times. The DNA for the CDR3 is TGTGCCAGCAGCCACCTGACTAGCGGGAGCTCCTACAATGAGCAGTTCTTC. Amino acid sequence: CASSHLTSGSSYNEQFF. The rearrangement links TRBV5-4 to TRBJ2-1; 12 bases align to TRBD2. Germline-derived CDR1 and CDR2 are SGHNT and YYREEE (reference sequence). The CDR3 has 17 amino acids. J gave up 0 bases and V 4 bases, and 5 bases lay outside the gene matches. Based on the CDR3 plus reference TRBV5-4 and TRBJ2-1, the full variable domain is ETGVTQSPTHLIKTRGQQVTLRCSSQSGHNTVSWYQQALGQGPQFIFQYYREEENGRGNFPPRFSGLQFPNYSSELNVNALELDDSALYLCASSHLTSGSSYNEQFFGPGTRLTVL.

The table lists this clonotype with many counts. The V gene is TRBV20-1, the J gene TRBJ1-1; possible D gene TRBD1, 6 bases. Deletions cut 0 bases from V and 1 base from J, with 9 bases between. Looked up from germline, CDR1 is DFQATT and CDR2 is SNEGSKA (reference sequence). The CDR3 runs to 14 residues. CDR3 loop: CSARESTGNTEAFF. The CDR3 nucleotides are TGCAGTGCTAGAGAATCGACAGGGAACACTGAAGCTTTCTTT.

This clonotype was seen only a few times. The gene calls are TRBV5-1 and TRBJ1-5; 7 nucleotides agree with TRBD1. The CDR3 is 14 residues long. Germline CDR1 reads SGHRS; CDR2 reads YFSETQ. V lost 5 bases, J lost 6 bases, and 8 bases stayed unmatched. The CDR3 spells CASSSQGLAQPQHF. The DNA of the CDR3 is TGCGCCAGCAGTTCACAGGGGCTCGCTCAGCCCCAGCATTTT. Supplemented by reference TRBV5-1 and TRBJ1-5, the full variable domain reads KAGVTQTPRYLIKTRGQQVTLSCSPISGHRSVSWYQQTPGQGLQFLFEYFSETQRNKGNFPGRFSGRQFSNSRSEMNVSTLELGDSALYLCASSSQGLAQPQHFGDGTRLSIL.

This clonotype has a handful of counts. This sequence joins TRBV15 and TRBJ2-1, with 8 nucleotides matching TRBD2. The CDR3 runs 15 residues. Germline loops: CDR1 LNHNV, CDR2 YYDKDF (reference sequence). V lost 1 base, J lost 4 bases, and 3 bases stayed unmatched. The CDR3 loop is CATSRGASGYNEQFF. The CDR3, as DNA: TGTGCCACCAGCAGAGGGGCTAGCGGGTACAATGAGCAGTTCTTC.

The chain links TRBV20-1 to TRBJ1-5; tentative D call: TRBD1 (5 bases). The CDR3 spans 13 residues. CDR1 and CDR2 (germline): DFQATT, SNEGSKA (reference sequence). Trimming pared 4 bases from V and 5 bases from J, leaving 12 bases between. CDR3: CSAKTESYQPQHF. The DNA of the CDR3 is TGCAGTGCTAAGACAGAGAGCTATCAGCCCCAGCATTTT.

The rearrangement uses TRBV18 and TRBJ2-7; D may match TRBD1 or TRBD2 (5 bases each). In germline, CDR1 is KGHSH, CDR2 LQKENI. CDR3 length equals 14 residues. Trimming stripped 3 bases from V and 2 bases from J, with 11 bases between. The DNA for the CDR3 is TGTGCCAGCTCACCTCGGGACGGCGCCTACGAGCAGTACGTC. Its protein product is CASSPRDGAYEQYV.

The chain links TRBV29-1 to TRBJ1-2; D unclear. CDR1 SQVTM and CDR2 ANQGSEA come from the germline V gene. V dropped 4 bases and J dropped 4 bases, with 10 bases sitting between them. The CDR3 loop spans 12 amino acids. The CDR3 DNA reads TGCAGCGTTGGGGAGAACGTCTATGGCTACACCTTC. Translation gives CSVGENVYGYTF.